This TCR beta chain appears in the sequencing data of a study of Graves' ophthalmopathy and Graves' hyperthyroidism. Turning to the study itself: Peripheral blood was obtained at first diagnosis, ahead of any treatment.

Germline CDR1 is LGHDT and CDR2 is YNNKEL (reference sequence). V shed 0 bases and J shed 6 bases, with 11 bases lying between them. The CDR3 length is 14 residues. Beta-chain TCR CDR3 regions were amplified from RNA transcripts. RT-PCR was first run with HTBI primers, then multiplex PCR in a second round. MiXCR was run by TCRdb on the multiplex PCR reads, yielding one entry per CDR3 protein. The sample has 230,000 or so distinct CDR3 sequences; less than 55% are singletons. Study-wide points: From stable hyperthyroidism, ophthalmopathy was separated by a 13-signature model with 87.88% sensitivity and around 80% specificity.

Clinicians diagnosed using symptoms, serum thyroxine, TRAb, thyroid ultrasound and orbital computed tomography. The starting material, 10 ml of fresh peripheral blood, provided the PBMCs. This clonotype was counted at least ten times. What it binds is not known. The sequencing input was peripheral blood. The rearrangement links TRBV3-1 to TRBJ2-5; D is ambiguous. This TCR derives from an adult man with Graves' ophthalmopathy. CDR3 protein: CASSQEASFQTQYF. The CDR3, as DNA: TGTGCCAGCAGCCAAGAAGCCAGCTTCCAGACCCAGTACTTC.